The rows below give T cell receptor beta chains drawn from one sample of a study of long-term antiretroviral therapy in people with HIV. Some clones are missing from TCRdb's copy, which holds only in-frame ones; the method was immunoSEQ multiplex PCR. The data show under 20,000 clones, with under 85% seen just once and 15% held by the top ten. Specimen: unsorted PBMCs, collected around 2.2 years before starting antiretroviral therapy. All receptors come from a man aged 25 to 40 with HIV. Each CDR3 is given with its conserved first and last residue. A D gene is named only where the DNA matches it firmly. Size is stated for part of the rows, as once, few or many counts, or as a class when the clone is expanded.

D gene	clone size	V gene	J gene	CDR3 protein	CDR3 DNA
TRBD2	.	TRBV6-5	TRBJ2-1	CASSSGGEQFF	TGTGCCAGCAGTTCGGGGGGTGAGCAGTTCTTC
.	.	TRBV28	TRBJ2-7	CASSPPGSGTYEQYF	TGTGCCAGCAGTCCCCCGGGTTCGGGGACCTACGAGCAGTACTTC
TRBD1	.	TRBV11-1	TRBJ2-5	CASSSTGGQETQYF	TGTGCCAGCAGCTCTACAGGGGGCCAAGAGACCCAGTACTTC
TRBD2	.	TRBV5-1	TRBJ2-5	CASSIAGGPEETQYF	TGCGCCAGCAGCATCGCGGGGGGGCCTGAGGAGACCCAGTACTTC
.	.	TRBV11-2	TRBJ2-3	CASSLYGDFAVDTQYF	TGTGCCAGCAGCTTGTATGGAGACTTCGCGGTAGATACGCAGTATTTT
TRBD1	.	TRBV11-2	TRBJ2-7	CASSLSLDRGHEQYF	TGTGCCAGCAGCTTAAGCCTGGACAGGGGTCACGAGCAGTACTTC
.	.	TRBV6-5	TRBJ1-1	CASLPDPSGNTEAFF	TGTGCCAGCCTCCCGGATCCGTCGGGGAACACTGAAGCTTTCTTT
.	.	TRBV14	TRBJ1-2	CASSRGPLEGYTF	TGTGCCAGCAGTCGAGGGCCCTTAGAGGGCTACACCTTC
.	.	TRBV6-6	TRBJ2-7	CASGDYEQYF	TGTGCCAGCGGTGACTACGAGCAGTACTTC
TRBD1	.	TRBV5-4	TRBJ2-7	CASSLGGQGRGEQYF	TGTGCCAGCAGCTTGGGGGGACAGGGACGGGGCGAGCAGTACTTC
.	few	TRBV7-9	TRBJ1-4	CASTGRKEKLFF	TGTGCCAGCACCGGAAGAAAGGAAAAACTGTTTTTT
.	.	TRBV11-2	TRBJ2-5	CASSLDSGPTGTQYF	TGTGCCAGCAGCTTAGATTCTGGCCCGACGGGGACCCAGTACTTC
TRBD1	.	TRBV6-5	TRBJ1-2	CASTSTGGGLFGYTF	TGTGCCAGCACCTCAACAGGGGGCGGTTTGTTTGGCTACACCTTC
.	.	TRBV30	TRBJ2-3	CAWSRGEDTQYF	TGTGCCTGGAGTCGGGGCGAGGATACGCAGTATTTT
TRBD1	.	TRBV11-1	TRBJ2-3	CASSLEGAGADTQYF	TGTGCCAGCAGCTTAGAGGGGGCTGGCGCAGATACGCAGTATTTT
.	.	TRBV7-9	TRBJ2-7	CASSLTGGDEQYF	TGTGCCAGCAGCTTAACAGGGGGGGACGAGCAGTACTTC
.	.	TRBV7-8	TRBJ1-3	CASSTPFAESGNTIYF	TGTGCCAGCAGCACCCCTTTTGCGGAGTCTGGAAACACCATATATTTT
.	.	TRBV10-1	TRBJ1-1	CASRISGNTEAFF	TGCGCCAGCAGAATTTCCGGGAACACTGAAGCTTTCTTT
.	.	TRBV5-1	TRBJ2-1	CASSLLGDNEQFF	TGCGCCAGCAGCTTGCTGGGGGACAATGAGCAGTTCTTC
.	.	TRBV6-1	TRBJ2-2	CASKIAGTPTGELFF	TGTGCCAGCAAAATCGCCGGGACTCCCACCGGGGAGCTGTTTTTT
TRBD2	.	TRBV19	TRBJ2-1	CASSTRTSGINEQFF	TGTGCCAGTAGTACCCGGACTAGCGGGATCAATGAGCAGTTCTTC
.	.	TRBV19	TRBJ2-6	CASRVSGANVLTF	TGTGCCAGTAGGGTGTCTGGGGCCAACGTCCTGACTTTC
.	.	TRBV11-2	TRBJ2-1	CASSPQGNEQFF	TGTGCCAGCAGCCCTCAGGGGAATGAGCAGTTCTTC
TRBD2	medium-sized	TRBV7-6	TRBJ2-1	CASSLGSGTYNEQFF	TGTGCCAGCAGCTTAGGTAGCGGGACCTACAATGAGCAGTTCTTC
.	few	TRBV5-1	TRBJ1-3	CASSPAGSSGNTIYF	TGCGCCAGCAGTCCAGCAGGTAGCTCTGGAAACACCATATATTTT
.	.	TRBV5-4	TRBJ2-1	CASSLILSSEQFF	TGTGCCAGCAGCTTGATCCTCTCTAGTGAGCAGTTCTTC
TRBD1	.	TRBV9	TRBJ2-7	CASSQSDGTGYTYEQYF	TGTGCCAGCAGTCAAAGTGACGGGACAGGATACACCTACGAGCAGTACTTC
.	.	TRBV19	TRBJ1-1	CASTREGRTEAFF	TGTGCCAGTACACGGGAAGGACGAACTGAAGCTTTCTTT
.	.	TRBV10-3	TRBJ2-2	CAISELSGSTGELFF	TGTGCCATCAGTGAGCTGTCAGGGAGCACCGGGGAGCTGTTTTTT
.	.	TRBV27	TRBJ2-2	CASSYRPTRFELFF	TGTGCCAGCAGTTACCGCCCAACCAGGTTCGAGCTGTTTTTT
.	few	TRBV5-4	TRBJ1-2	CASSLVGRTNYGYTF	TGTGCCAGCAGCCTGGTTGGTCGGACCAACTATGGCTACACCTTC
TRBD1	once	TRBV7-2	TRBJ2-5	CASSLVGQGGETQYF	TGTGCCAGCAGCTTAGTAGGACAGGGGGGAGAGACCCAGTACTTC
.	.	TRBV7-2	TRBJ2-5	CASSLWQGQTQYF	TGTGCCAGCAGCTTATGGCAGGGGCAGACCCAGTACTTC
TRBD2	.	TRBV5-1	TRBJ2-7	CASSLTLAGGLHEQYF	TGCGCCAGCAGCTTGACACTAGCGGGAGGACTGCACGAGCAGTACTTC
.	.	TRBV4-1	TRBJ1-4	CASSQDEKLFF	TGCGCCAGCAGCCAAGACGAAAAACTGTTTTTT
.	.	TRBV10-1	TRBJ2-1	CASSATKTGNNEQFF	TGCGCCAGCAGTGCCACAAAAACCGGGAACAATGAGCAGTTCTTC
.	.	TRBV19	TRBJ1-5	CASSIWGSGNQPQHF	TGTGCCAGTAGTATCTGGGGGTCTGGCAATCAGCCCCAGCATTTT
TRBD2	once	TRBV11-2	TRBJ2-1	CASSLATSGIRNEQFF	TGTGCCAGCAGCTTAGCCACTAGCGGGATTAGGAATGAGCAGTTCTTC
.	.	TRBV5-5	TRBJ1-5	CASSMGNTNQNQPQHF	TGTGCCAGCAGTATGGGAAACACGAACCAGAATCAGCCCCAGCATTTT
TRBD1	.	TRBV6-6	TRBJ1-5	CASSYGQGRSNQPQHF	TGTGCCAGCAGCTACGGACAGGGACGAAGTAATCAGCCCCAGCATTTT
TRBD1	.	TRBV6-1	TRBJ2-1	CASKGDRFYNEQFF	TGTGCCAGCAAAGGGGACAGGTTCTACAATGAGCAGTTCTTC
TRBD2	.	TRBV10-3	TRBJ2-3	CAISNGLAGGDTQYF	TGTGCCATCAGTAATGGACTAGCGGGAGGGGATACGCAGTATTTT